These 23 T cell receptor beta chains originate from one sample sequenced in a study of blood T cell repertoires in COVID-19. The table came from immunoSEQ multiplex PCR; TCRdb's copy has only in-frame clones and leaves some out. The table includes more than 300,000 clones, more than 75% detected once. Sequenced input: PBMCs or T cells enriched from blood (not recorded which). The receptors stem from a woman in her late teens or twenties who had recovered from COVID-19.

This CDR3 reads CASSLRDQPQHF. Here the CDR3 DNA reads TGTGCCAGCTCACTTCGGGATCAGCCCCAGCATTTT. The V and J genes are TRBV18 and TRBJ1-5; D not certain. The length of the CDR3 is 12 residues. Trimming took 4 bases from V and 5 from J, leaving 6 bases between them. The germline V gene has CDR1 KGHSH and CDR2 LQKENI.

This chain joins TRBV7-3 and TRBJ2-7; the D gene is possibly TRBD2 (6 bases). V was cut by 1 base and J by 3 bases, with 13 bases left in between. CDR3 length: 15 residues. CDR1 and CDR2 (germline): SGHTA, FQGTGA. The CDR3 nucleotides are TGTGCCAGCAGCTTAATAGGGGACTCTTTCTACGAGCAGTACTTC. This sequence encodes CASSLIGDSFYEQYF.

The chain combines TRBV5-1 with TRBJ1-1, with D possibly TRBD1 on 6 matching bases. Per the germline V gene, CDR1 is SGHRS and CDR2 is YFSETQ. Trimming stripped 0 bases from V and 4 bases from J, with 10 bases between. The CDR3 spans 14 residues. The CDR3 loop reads CASSLEAGVTEAFF. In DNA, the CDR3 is TGCGCCAGCAGCTTGGAGGCAGGGGTCACTGAAGCTTTCTTT. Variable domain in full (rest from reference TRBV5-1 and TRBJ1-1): KAGVTQTPRYLIKTRGQQVTLSCSPISGHRSVSWYQQTPGQGLQFLFEYFSETQRNKGNFPGRFSGRQFSNSRSEMNVSTLELGDSALYLCASSLEAGVTEAFFGQGTRLTVV.

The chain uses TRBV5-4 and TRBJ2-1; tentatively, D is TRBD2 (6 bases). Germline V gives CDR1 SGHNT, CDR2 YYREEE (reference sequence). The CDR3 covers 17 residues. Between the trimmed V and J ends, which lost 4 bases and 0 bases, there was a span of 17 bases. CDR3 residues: CASSLVRAGGSYNEQFF. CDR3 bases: TGTGCCAGCAGCCTGGTCCGGGCCGGGGGCTCCTACAATGAGCAGTTCTTC.

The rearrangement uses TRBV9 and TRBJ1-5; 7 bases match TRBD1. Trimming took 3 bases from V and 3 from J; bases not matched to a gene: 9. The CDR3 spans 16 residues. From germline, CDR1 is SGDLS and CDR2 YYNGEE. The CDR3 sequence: CASSAGVTGDNQPQHF. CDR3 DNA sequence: TGTGCCAGCAGCGCCGGAGTAACAGGGGACAATCAGCCCCAGCATTTT.

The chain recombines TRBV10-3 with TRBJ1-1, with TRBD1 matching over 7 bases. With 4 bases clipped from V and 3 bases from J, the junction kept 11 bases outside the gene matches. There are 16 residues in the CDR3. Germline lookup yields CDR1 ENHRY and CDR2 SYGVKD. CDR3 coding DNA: TGTGCCATCAGTGCAGGGCAGGGGGGTTCCGACACTGAAGCTTTCTTT. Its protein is CAISAGQGGSDTEAFF.

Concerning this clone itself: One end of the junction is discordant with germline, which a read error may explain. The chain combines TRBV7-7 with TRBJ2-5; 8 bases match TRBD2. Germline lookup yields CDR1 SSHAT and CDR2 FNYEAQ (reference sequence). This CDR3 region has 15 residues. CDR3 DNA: TGTGCTAGCAGCTTAGGCACTAGCGGACAAGAGACCCAGTACTTC. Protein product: CASSLGTSGQETQYF.

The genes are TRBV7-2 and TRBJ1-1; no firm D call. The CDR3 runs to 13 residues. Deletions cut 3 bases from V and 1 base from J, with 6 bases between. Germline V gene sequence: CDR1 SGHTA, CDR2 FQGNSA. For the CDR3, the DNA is TGTGCCAGCAGCTTCGAGGGGAACACTGAAGCTTTCTTT. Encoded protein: CASSFEGNTEAFF.

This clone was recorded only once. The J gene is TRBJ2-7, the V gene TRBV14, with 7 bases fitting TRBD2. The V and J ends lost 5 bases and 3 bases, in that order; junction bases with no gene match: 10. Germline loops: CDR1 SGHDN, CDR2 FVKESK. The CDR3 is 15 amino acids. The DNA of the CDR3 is TGTGCCAGCAGCACTCTCGGGACTACTTACTACGAGCAGTACTTC. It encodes CASSTLGTTYYEQYF.

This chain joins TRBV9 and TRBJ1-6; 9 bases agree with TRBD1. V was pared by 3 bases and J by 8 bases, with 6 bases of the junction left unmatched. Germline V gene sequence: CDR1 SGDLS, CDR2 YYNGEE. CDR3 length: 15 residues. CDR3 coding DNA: TGTGCCAGCAGCGGCGGGACAGGGCGAGATTCACCCCTCCACTTT. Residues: CASSGGTGRDSPLHF.

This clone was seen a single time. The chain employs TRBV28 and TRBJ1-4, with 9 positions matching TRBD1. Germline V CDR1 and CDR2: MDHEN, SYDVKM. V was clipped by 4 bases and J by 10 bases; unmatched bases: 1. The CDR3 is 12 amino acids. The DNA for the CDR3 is TGTGCCAGCAGTTCGGACAGGGGAAAACTGTTTTTT. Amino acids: CASSSDRGKLFF.

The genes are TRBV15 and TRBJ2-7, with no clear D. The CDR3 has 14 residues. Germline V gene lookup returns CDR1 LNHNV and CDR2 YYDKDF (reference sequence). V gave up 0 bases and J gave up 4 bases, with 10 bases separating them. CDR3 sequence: CATSRDRHRYEQYF. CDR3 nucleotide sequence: TGTGCCACCAGCAGAGATCGGCACAGATACGAGCAGTACTTC.

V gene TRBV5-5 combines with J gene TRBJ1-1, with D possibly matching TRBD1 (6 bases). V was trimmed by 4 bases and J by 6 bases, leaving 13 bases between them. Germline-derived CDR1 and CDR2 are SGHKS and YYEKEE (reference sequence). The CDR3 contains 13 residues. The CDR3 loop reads CASSQTGFAEAFF. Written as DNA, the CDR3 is TGTGCCAGCAGCCAAACAGGGTTTGCTGAAGCTTTCTTT.

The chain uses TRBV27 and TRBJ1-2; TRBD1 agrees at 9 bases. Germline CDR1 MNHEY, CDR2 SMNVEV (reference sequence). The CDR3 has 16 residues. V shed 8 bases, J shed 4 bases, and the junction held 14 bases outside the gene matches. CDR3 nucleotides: TGTGCCAGCGGACCGGGACAGGGTAATTTAGGCTATGGCTACACCTTC. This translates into CASGPGQGNLGYGYTF.

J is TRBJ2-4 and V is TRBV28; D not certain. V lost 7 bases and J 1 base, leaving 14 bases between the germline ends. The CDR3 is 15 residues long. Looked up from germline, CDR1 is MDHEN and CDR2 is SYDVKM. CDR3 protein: CASIPDIGAKNIQYF. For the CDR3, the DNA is TGTGCCAGCATCCCCGACATTGGGGCCAAAAACATTCAGTACTTC.

The chain's CDR3 is CASSPGTGLYYGYTF. CDR3 nucleotides: TGTGCCAGCAGCCCCGGGACAGGGCTTTACTATGGCTACACCTTC. The rearrangement links TRBV6-5 to TRBJ1-2, with TRBD1 identical over 9 bases. The V gene's germline CDR1 is MNHEY and CDR2 SVGAGI. Trimming took 6 bases from V and 3 from J; bases not matched to a gene: 8. The CDR3 loop spans 15 amino acids.

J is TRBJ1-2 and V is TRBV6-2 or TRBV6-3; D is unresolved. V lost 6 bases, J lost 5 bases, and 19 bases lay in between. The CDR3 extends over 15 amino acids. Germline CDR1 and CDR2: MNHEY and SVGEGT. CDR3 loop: CASSRSLNGDYGYTF. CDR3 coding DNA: TGTGCCAGCAGCCGATCCCTTAACGGGGATTATGGCTACACCTTC.

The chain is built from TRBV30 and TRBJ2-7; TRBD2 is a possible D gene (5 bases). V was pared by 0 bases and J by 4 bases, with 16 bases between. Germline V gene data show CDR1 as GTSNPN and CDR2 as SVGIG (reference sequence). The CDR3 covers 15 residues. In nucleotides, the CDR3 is TGTGCCTGGAGTGTACCGCCAAAGGGAGATTACGAGCAGTACTTC. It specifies CAWSVPPKGDYEQYF.

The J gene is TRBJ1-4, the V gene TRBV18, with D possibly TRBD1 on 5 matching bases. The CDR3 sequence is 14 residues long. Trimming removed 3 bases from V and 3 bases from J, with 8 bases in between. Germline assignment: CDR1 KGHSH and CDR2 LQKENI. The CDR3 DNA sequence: TGTGCCAGCTCACCTGGGGCGTCTAATGAAAAACTGTTTTTT. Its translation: CASSPGASNEKLFF. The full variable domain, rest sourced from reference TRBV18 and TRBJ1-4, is NAGVMQNPRHLVRRRGQEARLRCSPMKGHSHVYWYRQLPEEGLKFMVYLQKENIIDESGMPKERFSAEFPKEGPSILRIQQVVRGDSAAYFCASSPGASNEKLFFGSGTQLSVL.

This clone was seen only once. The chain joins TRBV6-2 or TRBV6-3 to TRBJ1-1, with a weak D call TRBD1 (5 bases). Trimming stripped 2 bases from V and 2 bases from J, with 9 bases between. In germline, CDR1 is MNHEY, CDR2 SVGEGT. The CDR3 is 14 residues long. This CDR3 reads CASSYRDLNTEAFF. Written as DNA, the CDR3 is TGTGCCAGCAGTTACCGGGACTTAAACACTGAAGCTTTCTTT.

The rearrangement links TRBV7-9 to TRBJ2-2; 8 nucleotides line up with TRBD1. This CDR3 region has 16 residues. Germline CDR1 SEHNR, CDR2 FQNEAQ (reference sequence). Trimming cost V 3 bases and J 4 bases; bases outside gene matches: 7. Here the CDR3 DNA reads TGTGCCAGCAGCTTCGGACAGGGCTGGAGCACCGGGGAGCTGTTTTTT. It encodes CASSFGQGWSTGELFF.

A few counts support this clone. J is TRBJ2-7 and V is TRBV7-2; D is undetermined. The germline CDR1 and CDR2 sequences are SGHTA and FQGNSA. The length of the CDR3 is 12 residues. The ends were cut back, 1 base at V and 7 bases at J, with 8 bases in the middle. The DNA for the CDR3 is TGTGCCAGCAGCTTAGACTTTTGGGAGCAGTACTTC. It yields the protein CASSLDFWEQYF.

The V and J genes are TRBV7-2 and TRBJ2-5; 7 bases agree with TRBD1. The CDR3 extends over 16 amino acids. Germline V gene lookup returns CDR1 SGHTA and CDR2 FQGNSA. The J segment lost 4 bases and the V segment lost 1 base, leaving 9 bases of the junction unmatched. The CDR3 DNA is TGTGCCAGCAGCTTAGATACAGGGGCCATCCCAGAGACCCAGTACTTC. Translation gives CASSLDTGAIPETQYF.